This TCR beta chain comes out of a study of cytomegalovirus exposure and HLA in healthy donors (dated by TCRdb to 2015 to 2018). Some background on the complete study: In an earlier analysis of about 560 of the donors, roughly 300 Gb of sequence data and just under 120 million unique TCR beta sequences from 180 million or so T cells were reported. In addition to the first cohort of 666 subjects, a separate validation cohort of about 120 different subjects was used. The study aimed to test whether cataloging public T cell receptors could reveal signatures of past pathogen exposure. Donor age, sex, ethnicity and CMV serostatus were compiled together with the repertoire data. Typing coverage varied by locus: about 629-640 donors for A, B, C, DRB1 and DQB1; more than 500 for DQA1; about 600 for DPA1; approximately 450 for DPB1. In an earlier analysis of about 590 of the donors, high-throughput TCR beta sequencing was used to judge whether each TCR beta V gene segment behaved as functional or pseudogenic. In the later analysis, no new phenotypic data were used to find candidate immune exposures; instead, reliance was placed on TCR beta sequences and their occurrence across donors. A later genetic analysis took genome-wide SNP genotypes for about 55% of the 666 donors and used that subset as a discovery cohort. Class I and class II HLA loci were covered by the typing at four-digit resolution. The study profiled the T cell repertoires of approximately 700 subjects by immunosequencing and related them to cytomegalovirus serostatus. The genetic ancestry cluster associated with self-reported Caucasian donors included about four fifths of the approximately 410 genotyped donors. The study combined high-throughput TCR immunosequencing, statistical association of individual TCRs with disease status, and machine learning to predict cytomegalovirus infection status. Because of strong linkage in the cohort, a handful of DR-DQ haplotypes were treated as single units for association and clustering. Approximately 310 gigabases of sequencing data and around 80 million unique TCR sequences made up an early release that covered 640 HLA-typed donors. Across roughly 420 genotyped donors of the cohort, an average of approximately 220,000 unique TCR beta nucleotide sequences per donor were sequenced, and about a sixth of those sequences were non-productive. A later analysis re-analyzed previously published TCR beta repertoires from 500 to 700 donors and added high-resolution HLA genotyping to study TCR occurrence patterns. Every discovery cohort repertoire had been produced on one sequencing platform. What the research found in general, with its limitations: Because counts were too low, about 18 rarely observed V segments, including chromosome 9 orphons, were left out of the earlier analysis of approximately 580 of the donors. Because the 87-base-pair reads could not distinguish some IMGT-functional V segments, including TRBV6-2 and TRBV6-3, those segments were excluded. In an earlier analysis of more than 500 of the donors, most TCR beta V segments appeared in productive rearrangements about 87% or about 30% of the time, broadly matching IMGT annotations. According to a later analysis, parvovirus B19, influenza, CMV and Epstein-Barr virus appeared linked to several top co-occurrence clusters. Because some donors lacked HLA typing at each locus, the association tests relied only on the typed subset. In a later genetic analysis, a missense DCLRE1C variant was associated with V-gene and J-gene trimming of TCR beta chains, and the association was replicated in an independent cohort. Most TCR sequences were seen in very few donors, while some public TCRs were found in many individuals. Correlated functional status among segregating V segments might reflect linkage disequilibrium, but an unknown experimental factor could not be ruled out. Cytomegalovirus status was reported to be diagnosed by the classifier with high specificity and sensitivity in both the original and validation cohorts. Most CMV-associated TCR beta chains appeared to be HLA-restricted in a later analysis, and the HLA associations seemed to be driven largely by CMV exposure. Immune exposure information for the cohort was limited to CMV serostatus. In a later analysis, TCR association rates were found to vary across HLA loci, with the most associated TCRs seen for DRB1 alleles and the fewest for HLA-C alleles. In a later analysis, HLA-associated TCR beta chains were found to be more clonally expanded and to have lower generation probabilities than equally common non-associated chains. The study gave a list of 150 to 200 TCR beta chains associated with cytomegalovirus. A further reported finding was that TCR beta sequences accurately predicted the HLA-A and HLA-B alleles for most subjects in the first cohort. This cohort had only TCR beta chains sequenced, and the lack of alpha or paired-chain data limited which features could be detected. Specific HLA alleles were associated with 16,951 TCR beta sequences at a false discovery rate of 0.05 in a later analysis. According to the authors, the approach could potentially be generalized to other disease states and immunological phenotypes. Assigning TCR associations to individual alleles was difficult when HLA alleles, especially DR and DQ, strongly co-occurred. A cluster of highly shared sequence variants was judged likely to represent a technical artifact of the sequencing pipeline. According to a later genetic analysis, donors in an Asian-associated ancestry cluster had fewer N-insertions in productive TCRs than the approximately 630-donor mean. A few of the identified cytomegalovirus-associated TCR beta chains were confirmed in vitro to be specific for cytomegalovirus antigens. Sequencing depth was assumed to be roughly uniform across donors in the presence/absence analyses, though that assumption may not hold.

Counted from cysteine to phenylalanine, this CDR3 has 16 amino acids. This entry keeps only the CDR3 DNA: 48 bases, framed from base 1. CDR1 LGHNT and CDR2 FRNRAP were looked up in the germline V gene. Trimming removed 1 base from V and 4 bases from J, leaving 14 bases between the germline ends. The cohort was made up of 666 healthy bone marrow donors. All cohort members were sampled while nominally healthy, although unrecorded immune exposures were likely present. The donor was CMV seropositive and belonged to the group of about 290 seropositive cohort members. A peripheral blood sample was collected from each donor, and TCR beta sequencing was performed on peripheral blood mononuclear cells. The Qiagen DNeasy Blood Extraction Kit was used to extract genomic DNA from the blood cell samples. The library was built by means of the immunoSEQ multiplex PCR assay. For the multiplex PCR, a mixture combining 60 forward primers for TCR Vbeta segments and 13 reverse primers for TCR Jbeta segments was used. The CDR3 region of rearranged TCR beta genes was amplified from genomic DNA with a multiplex PCR assay. The Illumina HiSeq System was used to sequence the amplified TCR beta libraries as 87-base-pair reads. The authors' pipeline ran thus. In a later analysis, approximately 74 million unique TCR beta chains were counted across the roughly 670 repertoires, and approximately 11 million of these chains were shared by at least two donors. Raw reads were error-corrected and collapsed into unique sequences with a nearest-neighbor algorithm that merged closely related sequences to remove PCR and sequencing errors. CDR3 sequences were aligned to IMGT reference sequences to assign V, D and J gene segments. For a sequence to be retained, a match of at least six nucleotides was required to both a V gene segment and a J gene segment. Rearrangements were classified as productive when the CDR3 lacked stop codons and remained in frame with V and J, and all other rearrangements were classified as non-productive. CDR3 was defined by IMGT convention, running from the second conserved V-encoded cysteine to the conserved J-encoded phenylalanine. In an earlier analysis of more than 550 of the donors, sequences lacking an unambiguous match to a single V gene segment were excluded. An earlier analysis of a few hundred of the donors classified V segments as functional when productive rearrangements were above 56.7% and as segregating when the standard deviation between donors was above 5%. A statistical classification framework was built for diagnosing cytomegalovirus status from the catalog of TCR beta chain sequences. In a later analysis, V and J genes were assigned by comparing TCR nucleotide sequences against IMGT/GENE-DB human TR gene sequences. A later analysis assigned CDR3 sequences and most-parsimonious VDJ recombination scenarios with the TCRdist pipeline. In a later analysis, each TCR beta chain was defined by its CDR3 amino acid sequence together with its V-gene family, and reads lacking a unique V-gene family were excluded. To address suspected cross-contamination and a sequencing artifact, a later analysis removed a few hundred highly shared, low-generation-probability nucleotide sequences. In a later analysis, a clonal expansion index was calculated for each public chain from normalized within-repertoire ranks of inferred template counts. Generation probabilities in a later analysis came from a VDJ recombination model fitted to out-of-frame rearrangements, and those results were checked against IGoR. A later analysis scored TCR-TCR, TCR-HLA and TCR-CMV co-occurrence with hypergeometric tests, applying a repertoire-size bias correction to TCR pairs. In a later analysis, false discovery rates were estimated by permuting HLA or CMV assignments 20 times. In a later analysis, co-occurring TCRs were grouped with DBSCAN, and TCRdist sequence similarity was added when clustering was performed within HLA-allele-positive subsets. For co-occurrence clustering, repertoires with fewer than 30,000 or more than 120,000 public chains were excluded, along with roughly 5 repertoires with anomalous nucleotide sharing. The source is immuneACCESS, and TCRdb retained only in-frame sequences with V and J called. Part of the clones is not carried over; for the studies checked, unresolved V genes explain less than half of this, and the remainder is unexplained. The D gene and trimming were derived from the DNA, and the V and J assignments and clone size from that table. Counted in this sample were around 80,000 clones; over 65% of them appeared once. The ten largest clones represent roughly 9.1% of the sample.

A word on this clone: Its cognate antigen has yet to be identified. No base-level quality is on record; no much larger clone is a single base apart.

This TCR derives from a man aged 40-49 years in good health and CMV-seropositive. Sample: PBMCs. This chain joins TRBV12-5 to TRBJ2-1; the D gene is perhaps TRBD1, on 6 matching bases. The CDR3 is CASGLGQGRIYNEQFF. DNA sequence: TGTGCTAGTGGTTTGGGCCAGGGGCGAATTTACAATGAGCAGTTCTTC.